One and the same sample provided the 27 T cell receptor beta chains below, sequenced in a study of CD8+ T cells in alopecia areata (dated by TCRdb to 2016 to 2019). Explained via the paper, the time point label denotes: baseline before oral tofacitinib. Receptor amplification or capture employed the immunoSEQ multiplex PCR assay. To provide template for TCR sequencing, every sample had RNA extracted and reverse transcribed into cDNA. The clones in this table, taken by TCRdb from immuneACCESS, are in-frame only. Not every clone is retained; where verified, under half of the shortfall comes from an unresolved V gene, and the cause of the rest is unknown. The sample contains 110,000 to 150,000 clones, about half of them found a single time. About 1% of the sample comes from the top ten. This specimen consisted of CD4+ T cells sorted from blood, obtained at week 0. These receptors all stem from a human donor with alopecia areata.

DNA of the CDR3: TGTGCCAGCAGCTCCGGGATGAACACTGAAGCTTTCTTT. Protein: CASSSGMNTEAFF. The V and J genes are TRBV11-2 and TRBJ1-1, with D hard to call. V dropped 4 bases and J dropped 0 bases, with 6 bases sitting between them. The CDR3 consists of 13 residues. Germline CDR1 SGHAT, CDR2 FQNNGV.

Notes on this clone: Other DNA sequences of this sample code for an identical CDR3. As DNA, the CDR3 is TGTGCCTGGAGTGGGGGTCTCAATCAGCCCCAGCATTTT. Its translation is CAWSGGLNQPQHF. The J gene is TRBJ1-5, the V gene TRBV30; D is unresolved. Germline CDR1 is GTSNPN and CDR2 is SVGIG (reference sequence). Trimming removed 1 base from V and 3 bases from J, with 7 bases in between. The CDR3 is 13 residues long.

The gene calls are TRBV15 and TRBJ1-5; the D is unclear. CDR1 is LNHNV, CDR2 YYDKDF, per germline (reference sequence). The CDR3 extends over 13 amino acids. Trimming took off 2 bases at V and 5 bases at J, with 7 bases between the two ends. DNA for the CDR3: TGTGCCACCAGCAGACAGTATCATCAGCCCCAGCATTTT. Its translation is CATSRQYHQPQHF.

This clone was seen only a few times. The CDR3 sequence is CSVVTVISGSGANVLTF. As DNA, the CDR3 is TGCAGCGTAGTGACAGTCATATCAGGCTCTGGGGCCAACGTCCTGACTTTC. This chain links TRBV29-1 with TRBJ2-6, with D possibly being TRBD1 (5 bases). The CDR3 loop spans 17 amino acids. V shed 6 bases and J shed 0 bases, with 18 bases lying between them. CDR1 SQVTM and CDR2 ANQGSEA come from the germline V gene.

The rearrangement links TRBV15 to TRBJ2-7; D not certain. Trimming took off 2 bases at V and 5 bases at J, with 10 bases between the two ends. The CDR3 consists of 13 residues. Per the germline V gene, CDR1 is LNHNV and CDR2 is YYDKDF (reference sequence). Written as DNA, the CDR3 is TGTGCCACCAGCAGATCTCCTGGGGACGAGCAGTACTTC. This translates into CATSRSPGDEQYF.

This clone was detected only a few times. This chain links TRBV5-4 with TRBJ1-2; tentative D call: TRBD1 (5 bases). The CDR3 runs 12 residues. V was shortened by 0 bases and J by 6 bases, with 6 bases between the two germline ends. Germline loops: CDR1 SGHNT, CDR2 YYREEE (reference sequence). This chain's CDR3 is CASSLAGNGYTF. The CDR3 nucleotides read TGTGCCAGCAGCTTGGCAGGGAATGGCTACACCTTC.

The table lists this clone with a few counts. V usage is TRBV6-6 and J usage is TRBJ2-7, with D tentatively TRBD1 (7 bases). The CDR3 runs 16 residues. CDR1 and CDR2 from the germline V gene are MNHNY and SVGAGI (reference sequence). The germline V and J ends were trimmed by 8 bases and 5 bases, with 25 bases remaining between them. The CDR3: CASLRGDSGGSNEQYF. CDR3 nucleotides: TGTGCCAGCCTAAGAGGAGACTCAGGGGGGTCCAACGAGCAGTACTTC.

This clone showed up just a few times. This sequence joins TRBV28 and TRBJ2-7; tentatively, D is TRBD1 (5 bases). Looked up from germline, CDR1 is MDHEN and CDR2 is SYDVKM. This CDR3 is 15 amino acids long. With 7 bases removed from V and 5 bases from J, the gap between germline ends came to 21 bases. The CDR3 DNA sequence: TGTGCCAGCAATCCAGCCGGAGCAGGGCCCAACGAGCAGTACTTC. It yields the protein CASNPAGAGPNEQYF.

The chain combines TRBV6-1 with TRBJ2-6; no reliable D call. Germline V lookup: CDR1 MNHNS, CDR2 SASEGT. V was shortened by 4 bases and J by 0 bases, with 13 bases between the two germline ends. CDR3 length equals 17 residues. CDR3 sequence reads: CASSGFGSGSGANVLTF. CDR3 nucleotide sequence: TGTGCCAGCAGTGGATTTGGTTCGGGCTCTGGGGCCAACGTCCTGACTTTC.

The rearrangement links TRBV5-1 to TRBJ1-1; D gene unclear. The V gene's germline CDR1 is SGHRS and CDR2 YFSETQ. Deletions cut 1 base from V and 4 bases from J, with 11 bases between. The CDR3 sequence is 14 residues long. CDR3 in amino acids: CASSLSGLPTEAFF. CDR3 nucleotide sequence: TGCGCCAGCAGCTTGTCAGGTCTCCCCACTGAAGCTTTCTTT. The full variable domain, completed using reference TRBV5-1 and TRBJ1-1, is KAGVTQTPRYLIKTRGQQVTLSCSPISGHRSVSWYQQTPGQGLQFLFEYFSETQRNKGNFPGRFSGRQFSNSRSEMNVSTLELGDSALYLCASSLSGLPTEAFFGQGTRLTVV.

The count of this clone is one. A junction boundary mismatches the germline segment, possibly from a read error. This chain connects TRBV18 to TRBJ2-7; no reliable D call. The CDR3 has 14 residues. CDR1 KGHSH and CDR2 LQKENI come from the germline V gene. CDR3 amino acids: CASSPREASNEQYF. Written as DNA, the CDR3 is TGTGCCAGCTCACCCAGAGAGGCCTCCAACGAGCAGTACTTC.

The rearrangement uses TRBV5-1 and TRBJ2-2; D not certain. CDR3 size: 17 residues. Germline CDR1 and CDR2: SGHRS and YFSETQ. V gave up 5 bases and J gave up 0 bases, with 17 bases separating them. CDR3 sequence reads: CASSAIGQIPNTGELFF. CDR3 DNA sequence: TGCGCCAGCAGTGCCATTGGGCAGATCCCGAACACCGGGGAGCTGTTTTTT.

The rearrangement joins TRBV7-9 to TRBJ2-7; the match to TRBD2 covers 11 bases. Germline V gene sequence: CDR1 SEHNR, CDR2 FQNEAQ (reference sequence). This CDR3 is built from 16 residues. V trimming: 5 bases; J trimming: 1 base; junction bases outside the gene matches: 7. For the CDR3, the DNA is TGTGCCAGCAGCCATCTGCCTAGCGGGGGGTCCTACGAGCAGTACTTC. It is translated as CASSHLPSGGSYEQYF.

This clone was seen more than once but under ten times. The chain recombines TRBV5-1 with TRBJ2-2; 7 bases fit TRBD1. Per germline, CDR1 SGHRS and CDR2 YFSETQ. This CDR3 spans 15 amino acids. The junction had 11 bases not matched to a gene; V was cut back by 6 bases and J by 6 bases. The CDR3 loop is CASNYGQVESGELFF. The CDR3 nucleotides read TGCGCCAGCAATTACGGACAGGTGGAGTCCGGGGAGCTGTTTTTT. Variable domain in full (rest from reference TRBV5-1 and TRBJ2-2): KAGVTQTPRYLIKTRGQQVTLSCSPISGHRSVSWYQQTPGQGLQFLFEYFSETQRNKGNFPGRFSGRQFSNSRSEMNVSTLELGDSALYLCASNYGQVESGELFFGEGSRLTVL.

The V and J genes are TRBV7-6 and TRBJ2-2, with TRBD2 identical over 8 bases. V was pared by 1 base and J by 1 base, with 2 bases of the junction left unmatched. Looked up from germline, CDR1 is SGHVS and CDR2 is FNYEAQ. The CDR3 length is 16 residues. In nucleotides, the CDR3 is TGTGCCAGCAGCTTAGTACTAGCGGTGAACACCGGGGAGCTGTTTTTT. Its protein is CASSLVLAVNTGELFF.

V and J are TRBV5-6 and TRBJ2-5; weak D call: TRBD2 (5 bases). Trimming stripped 0 bases from V and 7 bases from J, with 10 bases between. This CDR3 has 13 amino acids. Germline CDR1 reads SGHDT; CDR2 reads YYEEEE. The CDR3 nucleotides are TGTGCCAGCAGCTTGGGAAGGAGCGGGACCCAGTACTTC. Protein: CASSLGRSGTQYF.

This clone was counted a few times. The chain links TRBV6-5 to TRBJ2-3, with 7 bases that match TRBD2. V gave up 6 bases and J gave up 3 bases; unmatched junction bases: 9. CDR3 length: 15 residues. CDR1 and CDR2 (germline): MNHEY, SVGAGI. The CDR3 region has the DNA TGTGCCAGCAGCCTAAATTTCGGGGGGACAGATACGCAGTATTTT. It codes for CASSLNFGGTDTQYF.

At least ten counts were recorded for this clone. The chain joins TRBV4-3 to TRBJ2-5; D is unresolved. The CDR3 sequence is 14 residues long. Between the trimmed V and J ends, which lost 0 bases and 1 base, there was a span of 6 bases. CDR1 and CDR2 from the germline V gene are LGHNA and YSLEER. The CDR3 DNA follows: TGCGCCAGCAGCCAAGAATGGGGCCAAGAGACCCAGTACTTC. Translated, it gives CASSQEWGQETQYF.

The chain uses TRBV7-2 and TRBJ2-5, with TRBD1 identical over 7 bases. V was pared by 5 bases and J by 2 bases, with 5 bases of the junction left unmatched. CDR3 length: 14 amino acids. Germline CDR1 SGHTA, CDR2 FQGNSA. The CDR3 coding sequence is TGTGCCAGCAGCCCCACGGGACAGCAAGAGACCCAGTACTTC. It specifies CASSPTGQQETQYF.

This clone has just a few counts. The chain couples TRBV7-9 to TRBJ2-7; possibly TRBD2 for D (5 bases). Germline-derived CDR1 and CDR2 are SEHNR and FQNEAQ (reference sequence). V lost 1 base to trimming and J lost 3 bases, with 19 bases between them. The CDR3 has 17 amino acids. CDR3 DNA: TGTGCCAGCAGCTTAGGTGGAGGCGTTAGCGTGGGCTACGAGCAGTACTTC. Protein product: CASSLGGGVSVGYEQYF.

The V gene is TRBV4-2, the J gene TRBJ1-5; D is unresolved. The germline gives CDR1 LGHNA, CDR2 YNFKEQ. V was pared by 0 bases and J by 6 bases, with 6 bases between. This CDR3 spans 13 amino acids. CDR3 loop: CASSQDLGQPQHF. In nucleotides, the CDR3 is TGTGCCAGCAGCCAAGATCTAGGTCAGCCCCAGCATTTT.

V gene TRBV6-5 combines with J gene TRBJ2-5, with 7 bases identical to TRBD1. With V trimmed by 2 bases and J by 1 base, 4 bases remained unmatched. From germline, CDR1 is MNHEY and CDR2 SVGAGI. This CDR3 is built from 15 residues. This CDR3 is CASSYGGQLQETQYF. The CDR3 nucleotides read TGTGCCAGCAGTTACGGGGGACAGCTCCAAGAGACCCAGTACTTC.

The chain carries TRBV18 and TRBJ2-5; D unclear. Trimming removed 3 bases from V and 5 bases from J, with 7 bases in between. This CDR3 spans 12 amino acids. The germline CDR1 and CDR2 sequences are KGHSH and LQKENI. The DNA of the CDR3 is TGTGCCAGCTCACCGTCGCTTGAGACCCAGTACTTC. Translating it yields CASSPSLETQYF.

The chain recombines TRBV5-1 with TRBJ2-2; D is unresolved. V shed 0 bases and J shed 4 bases, with 10 bases lying between them. The V gene's germline CDR1 is SGHRS and CDR2 YFSETQ. The CDR3 loop spans 15 amino acids. For the CDR3, the DNA is TGCGCCAGCAGCTTGGAAACTATTGGCACCGGGGAGCTGTTTTTT. It codes for CASSLETIGTGELFF.

The chain employs TRBV6-1 and TRBJ1-3; perhaps TRBD1 as D (5 bases). V lost 6 bases and J 4 bases, leaving 13 bases between the germline ends. The CDR3 has 14 amino acids. Germline V gene sequence: CDR1 MNHNS, CDR2 SASEGT. This CDR3 is CASSASGSGNTIYF. The DNA of the CDR3 is TGTGCCAGCAGCGCCTCAGGGTCCGGAAACACCATATATTTT.

This chain uses TRBV29-1 with TRBJ2-7; 9 nucleotides agree with TRBD2. V gave up 7 bases and J gave up 4 bases; unmatched junction bases: 17. This CDR3 is built from 16 residues. From germline, CDR1 is SQVTM and CDR2 ANQGSEA. The CDR3 bases are TGCAGCGCCCTGAACTCCCTGGGCGGGAGGGCTTACGAGCAGTACTTC. This encodes CSALNSLGGRAYEQYF.

V is TRBV23-1 and J is TRBJ2-6, with D possibly matching TRBD2 (6 bases). TRBV23-1 is annotated as an ORF whose role is uncertain. This CDR3 has 19 amino acids. The V end was cut by 1 base, the J end by 1 base, with 17 bases between. The CDR3 sequence is CASSQWGPGVSSGANVLTF. The CDR3 nucleotides read TGCGCCAGCAGTCAATGGGGCCCGGGGGTTAGTTCTGGGGCCAACGTCCTGACTTTC.